The 27 T cell receptor beta chains below all came from one sample that was sequenced in a study of T cell clones after liver transplantation. TCRdb's table, derived via immunoSEQ multiplex PCR, lists solely in-frame clones and lacks some. The sample comprises tens of thousands of clones, about 92% of which are singletons, and roughly 3% rests with the top ten. Sample: CD4+ T cells from blood, taken before liver transplant. Source of these receptors: a human donor who received a liver transplant.

This chain uses TRBV6-5 with TRBJ1-5; D unclear. This CDR3 comprises 13 residues. Between the trimmed V and J ends, which lost 5 bases and 6 bases, there was a span of 11 bases. CDR1 is MNHEY, CDR2 SVGAGI, per germline. The CDR3 DNA follows: TGTGCCAGCAGTCGGATGAAGGGTCAGCCCCAGCATTTT. Translation gives CASSRMKGQPQHF.

J is TRBJ2-3 and V is TRBV28; unclear D gene. V lost 5 bases, J lost 7 bases, and 16 bases lay in between. The germline V gene has CDR1 MDHEN and CDR2 SYDVKM. This CDR3 has 14 residues. The DNA for the CDR3 is TGTGCCAGCAGTCTCCCGGTGGATAGAAATACGCAGTATTTT. This sequence encodes CASSLPVDRNTQYF.

The chain has TRBV5-1 and TRBJ2-1; a possible D gene is TRBD2 (6 bases). Germline lookup yields CDR1 SGHRS and CDR2 YFSETQ. Trimming left V 0 bases short and J 1 base short, with 8 bases between. This CDR3 contains 15 residues. CDR3 nucleotide sequence: TGCGCCAGCAGCTTGGCCCGGGAGTCCTACAATGAGCAGTTCTTC. This encodes CASSLARESYNEQFF.

V usage is TRBV27 and J usage is TRBJ2-7, with 7 bases matching TRBD1. CDR1 is MNHEY and CDR2 is SMNVEV in the germline V gene (reference sequence). The CDR3 has 13 amino acids. The J segment lost 6 bases and the V segment lost 4 bases, leaving 6 bases of the junction unmatched. The CDR3 loop is CASSSLDRPEQYF. The CDR3 nucleotides are TGTGCCAGCAGTTCTTTGGACAGGCCCGAGCAGTACTTC.

In its sample, this clone was seen once. J is TRBJ2-1 and V is TRBV5-1; TRBD2 aligns across 11 bases. V was clipped by 4 bases and J by 9 bases; unmatched bases: 6. This CDR3 is built from 14 residues. Germline assignment: CDR1 SGHRS and CDR2 YFSETQ. Here the CDR3 DNA reads TGCGCCAGCAGCACGGGACTAGCGGTGGGTGAGCAGTTCTTC. This encodes CASSTGLAVGEQFF.

As DNA, the CDR3 is TGTGCCAGCAGCTTAGGGCAAATAGCGGATGAGCAGTTCTTC. It encodes CASSLGQIADEQFF. V is TRBV11-2 and J is TRBJ2-1, with a possible D match to TRBD2 (6 bases). The germline CDR1 and CDR2 sequences are SGHAT and FQNNGV. The CDR3 runs 14 residues. The V end lost 1 base, the J end lost 8 bases, and 12 bases lay between the germline ends.

V usage is TRBV7-9 and J usage is TRBJ1-2, with D possibly being TRBD1 (6 bases). CDR3 length: 13 residues. Germline-derived CDR1 and CDR2 are SEHNR and FQNEAQ (reference sequence). Between the trimmed V and J ends, which lost 5 bases and 4 bases, there was a span of 11 bases. CDR3 sequence reads: CASSPQGFYGYTF. CDR3 nucleotides: TGTGCCAGCAGCCCTCAGGGGTTCTATGGCTACACCTTC.

This chain joins TRBV7-9 and TRBJ2-3; D perhaps matches TRBD1 (5 bases). Germline loops: CDR1 SEHNR, CDR2 FQNEAQ (reference sequence). V lost 1 base, J lost 0 bases, and 5 bases lay in between. The CDR3 extends over 14 amino acids. In nucleotides, the CDR3 is TGTGCCAGCAGCTTAGACAGGAGCACAGATACGCAGTATTTT. This codes for CASSLDRSTDTQYF.

CDR3 in DNA: TGTGCCAGCAGAAAAGGTCTGACCGAAGGACAGGGAGGTTATAGGAACACCGGGGAGCTGTTTTTT. It is translated as CASRKGLTEGQGGYRNTGELFF. The V gene is TRBV27, the J gene TRBJ2-2; 8 nucleotides align to TRBD1. The CDR3 consists of 22 residues. Trimming took 6 bases from V and 1 from J; bases not matched to a gene: 25. Germline V gene lookup returns CDR1 MNHEY and CDR2 SMNVEV (reference sequence).

As DNA, the CDR3 is TGTGCCAGCACCTTCGTGGGTGGGTCTGAAGCTTTCTTT. Encoded protein: CASTFVGGSEAFF. This sequence joins TRBV7-8 and TRBJ1-1; no firm D call. Trimming stripped 7 bases from V and 6 bases from J, with 15 bases between. The CDR3 is made up of 13 amino acids. Per germline, CDR1 SGHVS and CDR2 FQNEAQ.

The gene calls are TRBV5-5 and TRBJ2-7; 7 bases map to TRBD1. Looked up from germline, CDR1 is SGHKS and CDR2 is YYEKEE (reference sequence). Unmatched junction bases numbered 14, after V lost 0 bases and J lost 5 bases. The CDR3 sequence is 17 residues long. CDR3 region: CASSLGGWGHQGDEQYF. CDR3 nucleotide sequence: TGTGCCAGCAGCTTGGGAGGGTGGGGACACCAGGGGGACGAGCAGTACTTC.

The chain couples TRBV18 to TRBJ1-4; D may be TRBD1 (5 bases). This CDR3 spans 16 amino acids. Per the germline V gene, CDR1 is KGHSH and CDR2 is LQKENI. The ends were cut back, 1 base at V and 5 bases at J, with 14 bases in the middle. CDR3 nucleotides: TGTGCCAGCTCACCACTCTTCAGGGCCGCGAATGAAAAACTGTTTTTT. Protein product: CASSPLFRAANEKLFF.

This sequence joins TRBV5-4 and TRBJ1-1; 7 bases align to TRBD1. Germline values: CDR1 SGHNT, CDR2 YYREEE (reference sequence). There are 15 residues in the CDR3. V was pared by 5 bases and J by 1 base, with 8 bases of the junction left unmatched. CDR3 bases: TGTGCCAGCAGTTTGAATGGACAGGAGAACACTGAAGCTTTCTTT. This translates into CASSLNGQENTEAFF.

This clone was picked up one time. The V call is TRBV7-2, the J call TRBJ2-3, with TRBD2 matching 13 bases. This CDR3 has 18 residues. V lost 5 bases, J lost 3 bases, and 11 bases stayed unmatched. Germline CDR1 is SGHTA and CDR2 is FQGNSA. In DNA, the CDR3 is TGTGCCAGCAGCCCTAGGACTAGCGGGAGCAAGAGAACAGATACGCAGTATTTT. Its protein product is CASSPRTSGSKRTDTQYF.

The genes are TRBV29-1 and TRBJ2-5, with D perhaps matching TRBD2 (6 bases). This CDR3 contains 12 residues. In germline, CDR1 is SQVTM, CDR2 ANQGSEA. V lost 2 bases and J 5 bases, leaving 9 bases between the germline ends. The DNA for the CDR3 is TGCAGCGTTGAATCCGGAGGGGAGACCCAGTACTTC. It is translated as CSVESGGETQYF.

The chain carries TRBV7-9 and TRBJ2-2, with D perhaps TRBD2 (5 bases). With 5 bases removed from V and 5 bases from J, the gap between germline ends came to 9 bases. Germline V gene lookup returns CDR1 SEHNR and CDR2 FQNEAQ (reference sequence). The CDR3 contains 13 residues. In DNA form, the CDR3 reads TGTGCCAGCAGCATTAGCGTGACCGGGGAGCTGTTTTTT. It translates to CASSISVTGELFF.

A note on this clone: The sample holds other DNA sequences that translate to the same CDR3. This chain links TRBV4-2 with TRBJ1-5; TRBD1 is a possible D gene (5 bases). The CDR3 spans 15 residues. The germline V gene has CDR1 LGHNA and CDR2 YNFKEQ. V was cut by 3 bases and J by 2 bases, with 11 bases left in between. The CDR3 region has the DNA TGTGCCAGCAGCCACAGGGAGGCTGGCAATCAGCCCCAGCATTTT. Its translation is CASSHREAGNQPQHF.

V and J are TRBV28 and TRBJ1-1; 9 bases line up with TRBD1. V gave up 5 bases and J gave up 2 bases; unmatched junction bases: 9. Germline-derived CDR1 and CDR2 are MDHEN and SYDVKM. The CDR3 totals 16 residues. CDR3 in amino acids: CASSQRRTGVNTEAFF. The CDR3 region has the DNA TGTGCCAGCAGTCAGAGACGGACAGGGGTTAACACTGAAGCTTTCTTT.

The J gene is TRBJ2-3, the V gene TRBV19, with D hard to call. Trimming took off 10 bases at V and 4 bases at J, with 9 bases between the two ends. Germline values: CDR1 LNHDA, CDR2 SQIVND (reference sequence). CDR3 length: 11 amino acids. The CDR3 DNA follows: TGTGCCACCCACCCACCAGATACGCAGTATTTT. Amino acid sequence: CATHPPDTQYF.

This clone has just one count. The V gene is TRBV5-4, the J gene TRBJ2-7; TRBD2 might be the D (5 bases). The CDR3 is 14 residues long. The germline CDR1 and CDR2 sequences are SGHNT and YYREEE (reference sequence). V lost 0 bases and J lost 5, with 12 bases in between. As DNA, the CDR3 is TGTGCCAGCAGCTTGGGGTGGGAGCAGGACGAGCAGTACTTC. Translated, it gives CASSLGWEQDEQYF. The variable domain in full, with the rest retrieved from reference TRBV5-4 and TRBJ2-7, is ETGVTQSPTHLIKTRGQQVTLRCSSQSGHNTVSWYQQALGQGPQFIFQYYREEENGRGNFPPRFSGLQFPNYSSELNVNALELDDSALYLCASSLGWEQDEQYFGPGTRLTVT.

The gene calls are TRBV18 and TRBJ1-1, with a weak D call TRBD1 (5 bases). Trimming pared 4 bases from V and 4 bases from J, leaving 16 bases between. The CDR3 sequence is 15 residues long. CDR1 and CDR2 from the germline V gene are KGHSH and LQKENI. Here the CDR3 reads CASSQTQERGTEAFF. The DNA of the CDR3 is TGTGCCAGCTCACAAACCCAAGAAAGGGGCACTGAAGCTTTCTTT.

V is TRBV7-9 and J is TRBJ2-1; D perhaps matches TRBD1 (6 bases). CDR1 and CDR2 (germline): SEHNR, FQNEAQ (reference sequence). The V end was cut by 3 bases, the J end by 6 bases, with 12 bases between. The CDR3 length is 14 residues. CDR3 in amino acids: CASSFHRVGNEQFF. CDR3 bases: TGTGCCAGCAGCTTCCACAGGGTCGGCAATGAGCAGTTCTTC.

The V call is TRBV28, the J call TRBJ1-1; 10 positions agree with TRBD1. The trim removed 3 bases at V and 7 bases at J, leaving 5 bases unmatched. The CDR3 is 14 residues long. Germline-derived CDR1 and CDR2 are MDHEN and SYDVKM. CDR3 bases: TGTGCCAGCAGTTTCCCGGACAGGGGGGGTGAAGCTTTCTTT. Translated: CASSFPDRGGEAFF.

This rearrangement joins TRBV18 to TRBJ1-3; no firm D call. The CDR3 consists of 16 residues. Trimming stripped 2 bases from V and 0 bases from J, with 11 bases between. Germline CDR1 KGHSH, CDR2 LQKENI. This CDR3 is CASSPDTAPSGNTIYF. Here the CDR3 DNA reads TGTGCCAGCTCACCAGATACGGCGCCCTCTGGAAACACCATATATTTT. The variable domain in full, with the rest retrieved from reference TRBV18 and TRBJ1-3, is NAGVMQNPRHLVRRRGQEARLRCSPMKGHSHVYWYRQLPEEGLKFMVYLQKENIIDESGMPKERFSAEFPKEGPSILRIQQVVRGDSAAYFCASSPDTAPSGNTIYFGEGSWLTVV.

The chain recombines TRBV7-2 with TRBJ2-1, with 8 bases matching TRBD2. Germline values: CDR1 SGHTA, CDR2 FQGNSA. This CDR3 has 16 amino acids. J gave up 7 bases and V 1 base, and 9 bases lay outside the gene matches. The DNA for the CDR3 is TGTGCCAGCAGCTTAGGCTTGGCTAGCGGGCGTAATGAGCAGTTCTTC. Its protein product is CASSLGLASGRNEQFF.

The J gene is TRBJ2-5, the V gene TRBV10-1; 12 bases match TRBD2. The CDR3 is 19 residues long. CDR1 and CDR2 (germline): WNHNN, SYGVQD (reference sequence). Losses at the gene ends were 7 bases for V and 5 bases for J; bases not matched to a gene: 20. CDR3 amino acids: CASTPLPCRTSGNRETQYF. CDR3 coding DNA: TGCGCCAGCACTCCCCTTCCGTGTAGGACTAGCGGGAATCGGGAGACCCAGTACTTC.

V usage is TRBV7-2 and J usage is TRBJ2-1; 8 positions match TRBD1. Germline V gene sequence: CDR1 SGHTA, CDR2 FQGNSA. The CDR3 sequence is 18 residues long. Trimming took 5 bases from V and 13 from J; bases not matched to a gene: 25. CDR3 bases: TGTGCCAGCAGCCCCTGGGGTAGAGGACAGGGCACGGGGGCAGTTCAGTTCTTC. It is translated as CASSPWGRGQGTGAVQFF.